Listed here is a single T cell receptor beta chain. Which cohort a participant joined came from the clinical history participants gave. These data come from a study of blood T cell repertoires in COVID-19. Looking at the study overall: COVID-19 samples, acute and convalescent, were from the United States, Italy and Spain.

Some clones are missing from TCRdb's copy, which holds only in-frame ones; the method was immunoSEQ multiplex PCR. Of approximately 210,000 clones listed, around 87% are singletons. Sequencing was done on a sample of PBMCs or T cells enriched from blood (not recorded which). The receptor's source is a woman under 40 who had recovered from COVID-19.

The CDR3 coding sequence is TGTGCCAGCAGCTCGCTGGGACTAGCGGGTTACAATGAGCAGTTCTTC. Translation gives CASSSLGLAGYNEQFF. The chain employs TRBV7-6 and TRBJ2-1, with TRBD2 matching over 12 bases. Trimming removed 4 bases from V and 4 bases from J; junction bases left unmatched: 5. Germline V CDR1 and CDR2: SGHVS, FNYEAQ. The length of the CDR3 is 16 residues.